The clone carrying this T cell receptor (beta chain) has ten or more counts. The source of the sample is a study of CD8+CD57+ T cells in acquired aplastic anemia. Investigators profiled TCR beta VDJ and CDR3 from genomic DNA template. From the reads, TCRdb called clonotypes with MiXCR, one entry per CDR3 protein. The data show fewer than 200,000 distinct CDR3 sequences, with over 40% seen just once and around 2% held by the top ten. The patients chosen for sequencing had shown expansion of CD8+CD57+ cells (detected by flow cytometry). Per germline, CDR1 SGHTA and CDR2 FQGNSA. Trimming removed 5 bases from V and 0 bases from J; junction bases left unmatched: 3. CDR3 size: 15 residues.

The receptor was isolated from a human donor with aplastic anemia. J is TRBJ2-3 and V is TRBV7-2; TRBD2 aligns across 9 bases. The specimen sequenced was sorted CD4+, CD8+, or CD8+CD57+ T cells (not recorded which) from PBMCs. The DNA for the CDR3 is TGTGCCAGCAGCCCTAGCGGGGCTAGCACAGATACGCAGTATTTT. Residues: CASSPSGASTDTQYF.